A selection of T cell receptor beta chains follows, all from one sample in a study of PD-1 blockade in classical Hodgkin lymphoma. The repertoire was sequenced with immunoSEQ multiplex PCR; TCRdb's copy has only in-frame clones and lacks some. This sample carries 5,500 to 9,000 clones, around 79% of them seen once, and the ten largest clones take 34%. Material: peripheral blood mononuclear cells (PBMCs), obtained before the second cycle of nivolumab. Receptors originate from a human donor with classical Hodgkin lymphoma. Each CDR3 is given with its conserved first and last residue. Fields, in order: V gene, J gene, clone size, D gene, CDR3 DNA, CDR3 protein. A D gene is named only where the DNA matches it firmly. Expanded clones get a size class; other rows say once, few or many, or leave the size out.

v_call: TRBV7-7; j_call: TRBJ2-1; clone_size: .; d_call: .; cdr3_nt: TGTGCTAGCAGCATGGGAGGGGACAGTAATGAGCAGTTCTTC; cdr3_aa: CASSMGGDSNEQFF
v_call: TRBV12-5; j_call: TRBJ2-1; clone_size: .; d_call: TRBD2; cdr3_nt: TGTGCTAGTGGTTTGGATACTAGCGGAGCTTACAATGAGCAGTTCTTC; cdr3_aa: CASGLDTSGAYNEQFF
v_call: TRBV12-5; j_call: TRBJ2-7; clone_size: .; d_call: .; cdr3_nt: TGTGCCGCACAGGTTCAGGGCTTC; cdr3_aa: CAAQVQGF
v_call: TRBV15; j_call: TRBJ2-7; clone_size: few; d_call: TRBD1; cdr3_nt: TGTGCCACCAGCACCGGGGACAGCACCTACGAGCAGTACTTC; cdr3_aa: CATSTGDSTYEQYF
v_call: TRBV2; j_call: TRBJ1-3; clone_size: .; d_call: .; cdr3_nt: TGTGCCAGCAGCCGGGCCATCTCGTCCTCTGGAAACACCATATATTTT; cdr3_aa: CASSRAISSSGNTIYF
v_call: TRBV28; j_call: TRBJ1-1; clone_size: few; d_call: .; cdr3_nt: TGTGCCAGCAGTTTTGGAAGAGGGTTCACTTTCTTT; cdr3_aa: CASSFGRGFTFF
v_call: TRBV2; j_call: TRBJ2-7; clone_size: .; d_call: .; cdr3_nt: TGTGCCAGCAGTGAAGGCCGGGGGCGGCTGAACGAGCAGTACTTC; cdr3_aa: CASSEGRGRLNEQYF
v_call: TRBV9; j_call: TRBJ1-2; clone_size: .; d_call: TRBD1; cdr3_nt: TGTGCCAGCAGCCCCACCCGGGACAGCGCTAACTATGGCTACACCTTC; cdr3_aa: CASSPTRDSANYGYTF
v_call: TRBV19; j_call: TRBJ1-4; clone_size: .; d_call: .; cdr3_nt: TGTGCCAGTAGTATCGGACAGAGGACGGGAGAAAAACTGTTTTTT; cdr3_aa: CASSIGQRTGEKLFF
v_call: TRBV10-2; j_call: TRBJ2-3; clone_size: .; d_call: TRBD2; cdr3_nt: TGCGCCAGCAGGCCCCAAGCGGGAGGGCCTAATACGCAGTATTTT; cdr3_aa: CASRPQAGGPNTQYF
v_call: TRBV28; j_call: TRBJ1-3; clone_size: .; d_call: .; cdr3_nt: TGTGCCAGCAGTTCAGGGGACCCTGGGGCCTCTGGAAACACCATATATTTT; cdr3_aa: CASSSGDPGASGNTIYF
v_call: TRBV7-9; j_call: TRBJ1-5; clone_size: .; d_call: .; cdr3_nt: TGTGCCAGCAGCGATCATTTAGGTAGCAATCAGCCCCAGCATTTT; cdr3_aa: CASSDHLGSNQPQHF
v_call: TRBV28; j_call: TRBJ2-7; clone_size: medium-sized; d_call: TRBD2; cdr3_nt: TGTGCCAGCAGTCCAGATAGCGGGATCATCGCCTACGAGCAGTACTTC; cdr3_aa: CASSPDSGIIAYEQYF
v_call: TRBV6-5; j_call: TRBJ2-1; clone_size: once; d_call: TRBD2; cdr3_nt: TGTGCCAGCAGTTACGTGACCGGGAGGGGTTACAATGAGCAGTTCTTC; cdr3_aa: CASSYVTGRGYNEQFF
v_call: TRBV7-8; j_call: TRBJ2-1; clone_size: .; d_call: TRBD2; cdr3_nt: TGTGCCAGCAGCTTATTGGGTAGCGGGAGAGTTTGGAATGAGCAGTTCTTC; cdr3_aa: CASSLLGSGRVWNEQFF
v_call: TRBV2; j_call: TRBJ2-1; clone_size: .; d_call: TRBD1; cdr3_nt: TGTGCCAGTAAGTCCCGGGACAGGGGCCCGCGGACCTACAATGAGCAGTTCTTC; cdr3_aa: CASKSRDRGPRTYNEQFF
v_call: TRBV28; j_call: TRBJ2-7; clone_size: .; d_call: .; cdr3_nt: TGTGCCAGCAGTTTTACGAGTCCCGCCTACGAGCAGTACTTC; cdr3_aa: CASSFTSPAYEQYF
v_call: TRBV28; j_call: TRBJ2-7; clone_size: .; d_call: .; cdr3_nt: TGTGCCAGCAGTTTAATTTCCCAGATAAAAGGCGAGCAGTACTTC; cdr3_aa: CASSLISQIKGEQYF
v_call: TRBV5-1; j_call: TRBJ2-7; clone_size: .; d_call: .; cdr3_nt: TGCGCCAGCAGCTTGATCAGGGACGAGCAGTACTTC; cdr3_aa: CASSLIRDEQYF
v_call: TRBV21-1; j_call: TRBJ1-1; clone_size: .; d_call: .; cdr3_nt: TGTGCCAGCAGCAAGGTGAGGAACACTGAAGCTTTCTTT; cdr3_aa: CASSKVRNTEAFF
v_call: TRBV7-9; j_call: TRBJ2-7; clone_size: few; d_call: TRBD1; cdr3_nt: TGTGCCAGCAGCGACAGGGGGACACTCTACGAGCAGTACTTC; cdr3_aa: CASSDRGTLYEQYF
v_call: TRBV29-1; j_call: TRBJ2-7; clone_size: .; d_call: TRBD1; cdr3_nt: TGCAGCGTCGACAGGGGCTACGAGCAGTACTTC; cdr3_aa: CSVDRGYEQYF
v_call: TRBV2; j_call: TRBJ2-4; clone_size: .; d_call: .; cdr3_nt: TGTGCCAGCAGCGCGCTAGCGACCATTCAGTACTTC; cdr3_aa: CASSALATIQYF
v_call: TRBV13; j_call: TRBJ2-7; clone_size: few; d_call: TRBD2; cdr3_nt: TGTGCCAGCAGCTTAGCCGCCGGGACTAGTGGCTACGAGCAGTACTTC; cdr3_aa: CASSLAAGTSGYEQYF
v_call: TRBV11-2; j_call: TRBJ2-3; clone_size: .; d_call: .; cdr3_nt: TGTGCCAGCAGCTGGGGACTCCGGGGGCAAAGCACAGATACGCAGTATTTT; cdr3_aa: CASSWGLRGQSTDTQYF
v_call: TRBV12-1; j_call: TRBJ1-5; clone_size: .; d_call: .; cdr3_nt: TGTGCCAGCAGCTCCATGACAGGGGGAGGTAGCAATCAGCCCCAGCATTTT; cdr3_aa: CASSSMTGGGSNQPQHF
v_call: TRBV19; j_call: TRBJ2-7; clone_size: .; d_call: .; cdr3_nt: TGTGCCAGTAGCCGGAGAGGGGACTCCTACGAGCAGTACTTC; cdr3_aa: CASSRRGDSYEQYF